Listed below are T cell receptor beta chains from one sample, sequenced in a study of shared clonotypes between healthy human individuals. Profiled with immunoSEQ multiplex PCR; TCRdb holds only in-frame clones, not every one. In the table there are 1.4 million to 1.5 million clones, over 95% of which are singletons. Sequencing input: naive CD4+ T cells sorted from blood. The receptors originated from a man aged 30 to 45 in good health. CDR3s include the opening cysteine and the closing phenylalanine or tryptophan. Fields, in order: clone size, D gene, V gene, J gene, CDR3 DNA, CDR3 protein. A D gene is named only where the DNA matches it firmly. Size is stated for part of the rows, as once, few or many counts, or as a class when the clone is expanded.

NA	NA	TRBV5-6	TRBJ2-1	TGTGCCAGCAGCTTGGCCCGTTTCTTGACATCCTCCTACAATGAGCAGTTCTTC	CASSLARFLTSSYNEQFF
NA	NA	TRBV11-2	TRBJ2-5	TGTGCCAGCAGCCCCGGCGAAGTCCAAGAGACCCAGTACTTC	CASSPGEVQETQYF
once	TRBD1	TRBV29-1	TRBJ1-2	TGCAGCGTTGCGGACAGGGTCTATGGCTACACCTTC	CSVADRVYGYTF
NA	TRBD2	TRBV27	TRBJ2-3	TGTGCCAGCAGTTCCCCTACGGGTCGACTAGCCAAGTCAGATACGCAGTATTTT	CASSSPTGRLAKSDTQYF
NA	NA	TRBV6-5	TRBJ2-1	TGTGCCAGCAGGAGGGGGAATGAGCAGTTCTTC	CASRRGNEQFF
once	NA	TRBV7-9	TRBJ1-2	TGTGCCAGCGACCTGGGGGGGGCTAACTATGGCTACACCTTC	CASDLGGANYGYTF
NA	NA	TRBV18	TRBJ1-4	TGTGCCAGCTCCACCGGGGGTCTCCAAAAACTGTTTTTT	CASSTGGLQKLFF
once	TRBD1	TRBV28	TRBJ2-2	TGTGCCAGCAGCTGGGACAGGACGAACACCGGGGAGCTGTTTTTT	CASSWDRTNTGELFF
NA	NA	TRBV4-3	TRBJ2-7	TGCGCCAGCAGCCAATTAACCAGGGACGGGGACTACGAGCAGTACTTC	CASSQLTRDGDYEQYF
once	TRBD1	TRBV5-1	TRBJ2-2	TGCGCCAGCAGCCCCAGGGGGCCCCACACCGGGGAGCTGTTTTTT	CASSPRGPHTGELFF
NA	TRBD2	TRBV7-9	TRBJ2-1	TGTGCCAGCAGCTTAGTGGGACTAGTCTCCTACAATGAGCAGTTCTTC	CASSLVGLVSYNEQFF
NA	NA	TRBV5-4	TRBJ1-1	TGTGCCAGCAGCTTCAAAACAGAGGCTTTCTTT	CASSFKTEAFF
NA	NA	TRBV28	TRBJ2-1	TGTGCCAGCGTTGACTATTACAATGAGCAGTTCTTC	CASVDYYNEQFF
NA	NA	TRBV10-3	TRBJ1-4	TGTGCCATCTCAGGTGGTTATGAAAAACTGTTTTTT	CAISGGYEKLFF
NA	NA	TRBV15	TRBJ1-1	TGTGCCACCAGCAGGGCAGGGGAGACGGCTGAAGCTTTCTTT	CATSRAGETAEAFF
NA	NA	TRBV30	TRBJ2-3	TGTGCCTGGTCCCCCCGGGACTTGGATACCCGGCAGTATTTT	CAWSPRDLDTRQYF
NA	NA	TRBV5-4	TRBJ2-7	TGTGCCAGCAGCTTGAGCGAGGAGCAGTACTTC	CASSLSEEQYF
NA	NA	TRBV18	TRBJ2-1	TGTGCCAGCTCACCAGGAGGGGCCATGCGGCAGTTCTTC	CASSPGGAMRQFF
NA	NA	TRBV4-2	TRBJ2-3	TGTGCCAGCAGCCAAGATCGGCGGATTGACACAGATACGCAGTATTTT	CASSQDRRIDTDTQYF
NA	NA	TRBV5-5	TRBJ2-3	TGTGCCAGCAGCTTGGTCAGCACAGATACGCAGTATTTT	CASSLVSTDTQYF
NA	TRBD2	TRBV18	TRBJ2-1	TGTGCCAGCTCACCGGGCGGGGGGCCCTACAATGAGCAGTTCTTC	CASSPGGGPYNEQFF
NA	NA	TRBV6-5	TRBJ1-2	TGTGCCAGCAGTAGGGGCAGCCACTATGGCTACACCTTC	CASSRGSHYGYTF
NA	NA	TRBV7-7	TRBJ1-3	TGTGCCAGCAGCCCGTTAGATGCGAGCTCTGGAAACACCATATATTTT	CASSPLDASSGNTIYF